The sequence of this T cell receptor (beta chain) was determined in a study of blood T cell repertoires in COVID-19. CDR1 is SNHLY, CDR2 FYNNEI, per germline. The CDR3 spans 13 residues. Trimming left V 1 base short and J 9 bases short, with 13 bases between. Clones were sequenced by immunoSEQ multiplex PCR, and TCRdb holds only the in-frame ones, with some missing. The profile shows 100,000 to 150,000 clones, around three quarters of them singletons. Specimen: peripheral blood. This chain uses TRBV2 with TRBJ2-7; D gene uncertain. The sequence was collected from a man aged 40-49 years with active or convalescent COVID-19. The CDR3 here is CASSEGGRVGQYF. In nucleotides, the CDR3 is TGTGCCAGCAGTGAAGGCGGCCGAGTAGGGCAGTACTTC.